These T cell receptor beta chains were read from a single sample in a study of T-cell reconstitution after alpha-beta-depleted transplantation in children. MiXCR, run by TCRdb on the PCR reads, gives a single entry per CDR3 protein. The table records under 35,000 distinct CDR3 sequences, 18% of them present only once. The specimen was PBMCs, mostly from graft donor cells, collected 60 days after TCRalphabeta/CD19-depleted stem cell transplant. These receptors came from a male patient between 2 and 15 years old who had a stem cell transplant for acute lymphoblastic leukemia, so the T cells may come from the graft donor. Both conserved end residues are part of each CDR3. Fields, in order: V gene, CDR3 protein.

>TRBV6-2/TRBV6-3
CASSYSWPPYEQYF
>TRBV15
CATSRVGDTEAFF
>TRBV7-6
CASSFRGQETQYF
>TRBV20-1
CSASAGRTYGYTF
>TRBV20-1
CSAKRGPFQETQYF
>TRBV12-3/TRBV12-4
CASSFGGGETQYF
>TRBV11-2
CASSFGQRYEQYF
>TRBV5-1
CASSPNLGTSGPGAYF
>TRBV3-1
CASSPGRRIAVIDTGELFF
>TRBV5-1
CASRPDRAYEQYF
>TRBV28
CASSLAGGPHLEQYF
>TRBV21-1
CASTIPPGTSGGVQETQYF
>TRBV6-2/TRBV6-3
CASSYSKRLGTEAFF
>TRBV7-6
CASTKSPGLAGVGADTQYF
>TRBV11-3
CASSFTGGRETQYF
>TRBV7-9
CASSSRGTQYF
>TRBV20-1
CSAARPDTQYF
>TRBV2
CASRRLSGVGELFF
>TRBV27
CASSYGQGETLNTEAFF
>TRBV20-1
CSARDPRGGAGNQPQHF
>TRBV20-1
CSARGVAGGTNTQYF
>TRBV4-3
CASSQQGHADNSPLHF
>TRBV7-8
CASSLSSQTQYF
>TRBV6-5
CASSSWTGLQETQYF
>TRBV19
CASSIWYGYTF
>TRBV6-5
CASSYFETGNTGELFF
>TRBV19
CASSIYRANTGELFF